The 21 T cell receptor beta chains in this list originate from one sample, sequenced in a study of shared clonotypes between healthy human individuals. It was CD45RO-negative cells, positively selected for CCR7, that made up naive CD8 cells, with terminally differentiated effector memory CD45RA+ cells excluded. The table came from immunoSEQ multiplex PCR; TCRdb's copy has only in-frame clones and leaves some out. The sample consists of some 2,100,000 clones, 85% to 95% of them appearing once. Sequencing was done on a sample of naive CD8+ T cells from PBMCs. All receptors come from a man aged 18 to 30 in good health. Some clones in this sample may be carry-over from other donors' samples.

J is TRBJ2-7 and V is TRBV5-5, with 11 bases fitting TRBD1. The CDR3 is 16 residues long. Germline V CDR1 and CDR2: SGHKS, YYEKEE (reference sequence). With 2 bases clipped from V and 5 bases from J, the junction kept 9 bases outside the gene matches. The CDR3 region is CASSLTYWTGGDEQYF. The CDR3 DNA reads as TGTGCCAGCAGCTTAACATACTGGACAGGGGGCGACGAGCAGTACTTC.

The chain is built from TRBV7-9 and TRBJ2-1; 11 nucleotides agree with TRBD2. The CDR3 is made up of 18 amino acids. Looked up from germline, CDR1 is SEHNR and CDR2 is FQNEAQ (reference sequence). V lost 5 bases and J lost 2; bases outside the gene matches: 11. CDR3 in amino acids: CASSPRPRLAGTYNEQFF. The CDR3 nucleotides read TGTGCCAGCAGCCCACGACCCAGACTAGCGGGAACCTACAATGAGCAGTTCTTC.

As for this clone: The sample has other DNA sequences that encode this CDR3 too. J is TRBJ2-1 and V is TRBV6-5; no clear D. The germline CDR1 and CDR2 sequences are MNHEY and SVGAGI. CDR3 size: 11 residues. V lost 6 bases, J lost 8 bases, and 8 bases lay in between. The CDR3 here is CASSPGYEQFF. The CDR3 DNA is TGTGCCAGCAGCCCAGGCTATGAGCAGTTCTTC.

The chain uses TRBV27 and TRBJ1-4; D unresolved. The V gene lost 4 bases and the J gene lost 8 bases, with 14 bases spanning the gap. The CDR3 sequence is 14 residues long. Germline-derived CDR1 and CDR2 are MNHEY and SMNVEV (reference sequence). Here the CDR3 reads CASSSSGSTEKLFF. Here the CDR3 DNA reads TGTGCCAGCAGTTCATCCGGGTCCACGGAAAAACTGTTTTTT.

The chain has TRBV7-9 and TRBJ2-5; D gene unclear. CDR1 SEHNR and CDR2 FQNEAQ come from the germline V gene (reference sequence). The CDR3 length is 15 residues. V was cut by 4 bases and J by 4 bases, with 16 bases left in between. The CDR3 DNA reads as TGTGCCAGCAGCTCTCCATACTCGGTGGGAGAGACCCAGTACTTC. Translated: CASSSPYSVGETQYF.

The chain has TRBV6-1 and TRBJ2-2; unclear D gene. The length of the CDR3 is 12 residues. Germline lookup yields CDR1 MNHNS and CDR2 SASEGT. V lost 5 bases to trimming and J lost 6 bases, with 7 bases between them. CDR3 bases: TGTGCCAGCAGTAGGGTACCCGGGGAGCTGTTTTTT. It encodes CASSRVPGELFF.

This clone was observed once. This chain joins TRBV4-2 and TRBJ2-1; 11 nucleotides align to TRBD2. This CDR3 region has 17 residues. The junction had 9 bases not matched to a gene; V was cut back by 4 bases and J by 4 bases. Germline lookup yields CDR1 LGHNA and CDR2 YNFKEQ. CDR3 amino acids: CASSPGLAAESYNEQFF. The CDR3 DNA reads TGTGCCAGCAGCCCGGGACTAGCGGCCGAATCATACAATGAGCAGTTCTTC.

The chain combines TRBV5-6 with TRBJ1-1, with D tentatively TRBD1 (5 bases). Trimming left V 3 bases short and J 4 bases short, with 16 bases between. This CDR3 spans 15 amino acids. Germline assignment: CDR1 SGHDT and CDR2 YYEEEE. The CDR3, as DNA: TGTGCCAGCAGCTCGGGGGACTTTGGGGGCACTGAAGCTTTCTTT. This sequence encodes CASSSGDFGGTEAFF.

For the CDR3, the DNA is TGTGCCAGCAGCCCCAGCTTTTCGCTCACAGATACGCAGTATTTT. Protein product: CASSPSFSLTDTQYF. The J gene is TRBJ2-3, the V gene TRBV14; D is uncertain. Deletions cut 4 bases from V and 2 bases from J, with 13 bases between. The CDR3 has 15 residues. CDR1 is SGHDN and CDR2 is FVKESK in the germline V gene.

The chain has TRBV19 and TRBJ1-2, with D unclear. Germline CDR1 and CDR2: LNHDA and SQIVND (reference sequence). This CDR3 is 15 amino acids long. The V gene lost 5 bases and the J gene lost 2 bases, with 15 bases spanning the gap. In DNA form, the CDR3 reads TGTGCCAGTAGTCTCTCTAGGACGGTAAACTATGGCTACACCTTC. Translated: CASSLSRTVNYGYTF. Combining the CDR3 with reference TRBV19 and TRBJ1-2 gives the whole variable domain DGGITQSPKYLFRKEGQNVTLSCEQNLNHDAMYWYRQDPGQGLRLIYYSQIVNDFQKGDIAEGYSVSREKKESFPLTVTSAQKNPTAFYLCASSLSRTVNYGYTFGSGTRLTVV.

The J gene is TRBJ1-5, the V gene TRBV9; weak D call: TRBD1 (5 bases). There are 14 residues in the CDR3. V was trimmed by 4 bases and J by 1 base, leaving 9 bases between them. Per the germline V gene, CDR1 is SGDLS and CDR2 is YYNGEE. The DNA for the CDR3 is TGTGCCAGCAGCTCCCGACAGAGCAATCAGCCCCAGCATTTT. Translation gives CASSSRQSNQPQHF.

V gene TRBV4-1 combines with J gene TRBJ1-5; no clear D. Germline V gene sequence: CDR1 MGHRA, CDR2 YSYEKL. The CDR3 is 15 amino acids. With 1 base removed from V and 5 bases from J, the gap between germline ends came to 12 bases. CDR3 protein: CASSQVSSKDQPQHF. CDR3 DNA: TGCGCCAGCAGCCAAGTCAGTTCCAAAGATCAGCCCCAGCATTTT.

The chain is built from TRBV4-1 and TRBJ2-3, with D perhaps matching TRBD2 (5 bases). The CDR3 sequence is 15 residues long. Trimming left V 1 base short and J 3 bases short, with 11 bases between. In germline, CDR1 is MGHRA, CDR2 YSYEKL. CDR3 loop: CASSQGTGITDTQYF. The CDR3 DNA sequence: TGCGCCAGCAGCCAAGGGACTGGAATAACAGATACGCAGTATTTT.

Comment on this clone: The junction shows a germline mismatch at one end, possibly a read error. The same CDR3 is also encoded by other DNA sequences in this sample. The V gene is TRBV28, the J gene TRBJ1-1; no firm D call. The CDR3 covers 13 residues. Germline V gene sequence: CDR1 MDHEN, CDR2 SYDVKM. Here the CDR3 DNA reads TGTGCCAGCAGTTTAACCGTGAATACTGAAGCTTTCTTT. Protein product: CASSLTVNTEAFF.

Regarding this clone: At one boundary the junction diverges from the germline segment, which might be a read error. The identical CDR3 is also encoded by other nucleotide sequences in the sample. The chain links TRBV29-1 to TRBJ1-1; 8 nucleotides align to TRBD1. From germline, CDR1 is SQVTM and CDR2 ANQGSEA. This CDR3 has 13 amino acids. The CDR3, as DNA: TGCAGCGTGGAAGACAGGGGCAACACTGAAGCTTTCTTT. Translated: CSVEDRGNTEAFF.

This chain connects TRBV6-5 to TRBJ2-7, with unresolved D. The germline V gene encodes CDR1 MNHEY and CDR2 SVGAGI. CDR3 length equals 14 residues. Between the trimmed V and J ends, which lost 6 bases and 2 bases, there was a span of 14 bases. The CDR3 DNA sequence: TGTGCCAGCAGCCCCGGGCCAACCCCCTACGAGCAGTACTTC. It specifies CASSPGPTPYEQYF.

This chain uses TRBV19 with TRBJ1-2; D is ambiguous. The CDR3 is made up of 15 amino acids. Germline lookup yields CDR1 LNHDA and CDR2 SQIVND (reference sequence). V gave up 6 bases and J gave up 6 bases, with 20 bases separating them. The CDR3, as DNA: TGTGCCAGTAGACCAAGGACCACTCAAGGCCATGGCTACACCTTC. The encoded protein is CASRPRTTQGHGYTF.

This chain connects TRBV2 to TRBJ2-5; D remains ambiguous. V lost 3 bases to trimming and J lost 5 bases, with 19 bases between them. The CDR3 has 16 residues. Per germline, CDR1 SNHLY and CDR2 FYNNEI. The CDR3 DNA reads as TGTGCCAGCAGTGAGGCATCACACCTCCTAGACGAGACCCAGTACTTC. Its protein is CASSEASHLLDETQYF. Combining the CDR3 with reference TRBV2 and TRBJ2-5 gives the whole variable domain EPEVTQTPSHQVTQMGQEVILRCVPISNHLYFYWYRQILGQKVEFLVSFYNNEISEKSEIFDDQFSVERPDGSNFTLKIRSTKLEDSAMYFCASSEASHLLDETQYFGPGTRLLVL.

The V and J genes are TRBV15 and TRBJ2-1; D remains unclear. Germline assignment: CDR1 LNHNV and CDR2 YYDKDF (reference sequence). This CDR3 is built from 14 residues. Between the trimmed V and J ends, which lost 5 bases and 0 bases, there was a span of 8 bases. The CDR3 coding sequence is TGTGCCACCAGCTTTCCGAGCTCCTACAATGAGCAGTTCTTC. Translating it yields CATSFPSSYNEQFF.

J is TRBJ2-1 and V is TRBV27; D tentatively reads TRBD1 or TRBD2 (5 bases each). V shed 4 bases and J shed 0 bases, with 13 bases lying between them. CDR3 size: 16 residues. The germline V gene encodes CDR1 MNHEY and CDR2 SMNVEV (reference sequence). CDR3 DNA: TGTGCCAGCAGTTCCCGAGAGGGGAGCTCCTACAATGAGCAGTTCTTC. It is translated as CASSSREGSSYNEQFF.

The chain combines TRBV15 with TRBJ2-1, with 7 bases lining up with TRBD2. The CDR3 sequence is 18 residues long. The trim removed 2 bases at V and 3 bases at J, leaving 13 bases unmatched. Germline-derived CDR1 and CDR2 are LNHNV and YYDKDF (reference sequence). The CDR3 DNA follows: TGTGCCACCAGCAGAACTCTAGGTCCAGCGGGAAGCTACAATGAGCAGTTCTTC. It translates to CATSRTLGPAGSYNEQFF.